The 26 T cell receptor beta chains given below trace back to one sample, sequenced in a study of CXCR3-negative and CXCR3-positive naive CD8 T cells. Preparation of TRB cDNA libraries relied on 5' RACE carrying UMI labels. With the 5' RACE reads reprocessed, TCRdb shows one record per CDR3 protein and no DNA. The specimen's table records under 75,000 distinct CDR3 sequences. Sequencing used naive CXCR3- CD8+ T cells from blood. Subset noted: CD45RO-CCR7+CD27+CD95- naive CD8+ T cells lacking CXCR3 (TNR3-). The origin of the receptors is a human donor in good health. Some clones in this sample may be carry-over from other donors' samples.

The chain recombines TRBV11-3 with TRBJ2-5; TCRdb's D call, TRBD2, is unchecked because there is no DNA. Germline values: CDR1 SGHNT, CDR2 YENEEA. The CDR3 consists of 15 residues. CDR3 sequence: CASSFPAEGGETQYF.

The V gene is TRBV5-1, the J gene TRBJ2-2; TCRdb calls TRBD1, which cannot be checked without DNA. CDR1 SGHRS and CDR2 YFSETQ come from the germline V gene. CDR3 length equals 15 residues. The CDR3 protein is CTSSSWDTNTGELFF.

The CDR3 region is CSARQGVSYEQYF. This chain connects TRBV29-1 to TRBJ2-7; TCRdb names TRBD1, which stays unverified in the absence of DNA. Germline V gene sequence: CDR1 SQVTM, CDR2 ANQGSEA. CDR3 length: 13 residues.

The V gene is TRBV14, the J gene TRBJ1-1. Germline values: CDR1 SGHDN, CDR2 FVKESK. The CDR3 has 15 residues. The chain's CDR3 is CASSSSWYLNTEAFF.

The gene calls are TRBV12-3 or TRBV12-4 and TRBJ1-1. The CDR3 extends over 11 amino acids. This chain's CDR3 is CASSGTTEAFF.

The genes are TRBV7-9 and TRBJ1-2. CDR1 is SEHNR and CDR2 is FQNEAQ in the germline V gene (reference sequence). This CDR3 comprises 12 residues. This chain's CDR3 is CAALKDDYGYTF.

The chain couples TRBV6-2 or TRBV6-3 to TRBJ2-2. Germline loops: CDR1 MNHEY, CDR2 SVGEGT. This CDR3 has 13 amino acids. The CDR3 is CASSSRDTGELFF.

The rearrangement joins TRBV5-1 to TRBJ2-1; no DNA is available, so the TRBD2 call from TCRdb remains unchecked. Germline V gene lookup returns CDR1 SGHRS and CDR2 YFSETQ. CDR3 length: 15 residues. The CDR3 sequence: CASCPGTSGYNEQFF. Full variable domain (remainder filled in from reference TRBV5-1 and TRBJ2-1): KAGVTQTPRYLIKTRGQQVTLSCSPISGHRSVSWYQQTPGQGLQFLFEYFSETQRNKGNFPGRFSGRQFSNSRSEMNVSTLELGDSALYLCASCPGTSGYNEQFFGPGTRLTVL.

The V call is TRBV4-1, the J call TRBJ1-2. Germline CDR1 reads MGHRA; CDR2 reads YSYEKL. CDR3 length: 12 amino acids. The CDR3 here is CASSQEGYGYTF.

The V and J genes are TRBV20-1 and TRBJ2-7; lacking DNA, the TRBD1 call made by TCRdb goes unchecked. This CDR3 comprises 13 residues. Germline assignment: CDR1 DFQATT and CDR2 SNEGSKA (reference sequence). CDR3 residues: CSARGQAEYEQYF.

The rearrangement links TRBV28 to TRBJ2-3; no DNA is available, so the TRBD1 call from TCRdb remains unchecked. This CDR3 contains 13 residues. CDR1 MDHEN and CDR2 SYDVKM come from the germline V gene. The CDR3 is CASSATGVDTQYF.

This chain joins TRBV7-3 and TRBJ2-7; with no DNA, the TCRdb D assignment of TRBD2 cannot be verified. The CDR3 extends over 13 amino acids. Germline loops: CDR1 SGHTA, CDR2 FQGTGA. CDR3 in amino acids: CASSRDLSYEQYF.

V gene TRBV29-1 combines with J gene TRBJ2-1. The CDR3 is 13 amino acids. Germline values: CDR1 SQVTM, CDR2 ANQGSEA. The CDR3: CSVETSSYNEQFF.

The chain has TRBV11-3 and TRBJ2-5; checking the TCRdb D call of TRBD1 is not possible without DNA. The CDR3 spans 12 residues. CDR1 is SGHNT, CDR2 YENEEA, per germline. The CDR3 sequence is CASSLPGETQYF. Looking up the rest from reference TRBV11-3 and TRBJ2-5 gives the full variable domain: EAGVVQSPRYKIIEKKQPVAFWCNPISGHNTLYWYLQNLGQGPELLIRYENEEAVDDSQLPKDRFSAERLKGVDSTLKIQPAELGDSAVYLCASSLPGETQYFGPGTRLLVL.

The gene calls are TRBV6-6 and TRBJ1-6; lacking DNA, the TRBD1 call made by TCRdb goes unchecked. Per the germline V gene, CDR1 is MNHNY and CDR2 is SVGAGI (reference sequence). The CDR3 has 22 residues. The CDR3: CASSYYGTGKFSASPINSPLHF.

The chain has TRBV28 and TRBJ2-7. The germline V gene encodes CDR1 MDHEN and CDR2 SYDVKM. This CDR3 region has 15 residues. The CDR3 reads CASSPRVGGPYEQYF.

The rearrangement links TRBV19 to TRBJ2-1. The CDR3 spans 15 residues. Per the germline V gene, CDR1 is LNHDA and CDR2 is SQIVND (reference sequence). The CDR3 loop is CASSIVLKTDNEQFF.

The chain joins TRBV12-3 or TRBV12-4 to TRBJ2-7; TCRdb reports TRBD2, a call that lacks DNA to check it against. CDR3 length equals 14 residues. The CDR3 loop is CASSFPSVSHEQYF.

CDR3 in amino acids: CASSYPSRVGLAYEQYF. V usage is TRBV28 and J usage is TRBJ2-7; TCRdb selects TRBD1, and the lack of DNA leaves this call unchecked. CDR1 is MDHEN, CDR2 SYDVKM, per germline. CDR3 length: 17 amino acids.

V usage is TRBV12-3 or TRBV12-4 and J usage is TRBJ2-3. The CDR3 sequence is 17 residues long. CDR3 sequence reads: CASRPTVYSRRTDTQYF.

Here the CDR3 reads CASSGGSGGYEQYF. This sequence joins TRBV7-9 and TRBJ2-7; checking the TCRdb D call of TRBD2 is not possible without DNA. This CDR3 has 14 amino acids. Germline CDR1 and CDR2: SEHNR and FQNEAQ (reference sequence).

The CDR3 reads CSVDDGTGDGYTF. The chain couples TRBV29-1 to TRBJ1-2; TCRdb's D call, TRBD1, is unchecked because there is no DNA. This CDR3 has 13 residues. Germline CDR1 is SQVTM and CDR2 is ANQGSEA. The full variable domain, completed using reference TRBV29-1 and TRBJ1-2, is SAVISQKPSRDICQRGTSLTIQCQVDSQVTMMFWYRQQPGQSLTLIATANQGSEATYESGFVIDKFPISRPNLTFSTLTVSNMSPEDSSIYLCSVDDGTGDGYTFGSGTRLTVV.

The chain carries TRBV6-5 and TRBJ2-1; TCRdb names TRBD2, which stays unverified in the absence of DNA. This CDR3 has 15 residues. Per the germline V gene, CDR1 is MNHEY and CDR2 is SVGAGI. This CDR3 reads CASSYSSVGSSEQFF.

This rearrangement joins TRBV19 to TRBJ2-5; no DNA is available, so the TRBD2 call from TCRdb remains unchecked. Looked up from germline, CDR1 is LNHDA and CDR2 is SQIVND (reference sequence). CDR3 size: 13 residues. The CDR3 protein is CARAGQVQETQYF. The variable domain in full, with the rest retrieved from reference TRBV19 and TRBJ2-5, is DGGITQSPKYLFRKEGQNVTLSCEQNLNHDAMYWYRQDPGQGLRLIYYSQIVNDFQKGDIAEGYSVSREKKESFPLTVTSAQKNPTAFYLCARAGQVQETQYFGPGTRLLVL.

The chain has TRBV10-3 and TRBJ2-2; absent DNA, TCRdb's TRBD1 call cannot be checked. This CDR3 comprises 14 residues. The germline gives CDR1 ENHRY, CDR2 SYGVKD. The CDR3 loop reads CAISEGQGAGELFF.

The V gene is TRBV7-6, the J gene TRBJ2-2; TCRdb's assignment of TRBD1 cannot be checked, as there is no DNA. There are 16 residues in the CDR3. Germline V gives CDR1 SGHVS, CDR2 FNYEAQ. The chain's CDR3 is CASSTYRDSYTGELFF.